This TCR beta chain was sequenced in a study of cytomegalovirus exposure and HLA in healthy donors (dated by TCRdb to the late 2010s). For the study in its entirety: According to a later analysis, one platform produced both the 100 to 150 validation repertoires and the 666 repertoires of the first cohort. The study aimed to test whether cataloging public T cell receptors could reveal signatures of past pathogen exposure. Besides the first cohort of 666 subjects, a separate validation cohort made up of roughly 120 different subjects was used. The study combined high-throughput TCR immunosequencing, statistical association of individual TCRs with disease status, and machine learning to predict cytomegalovirus infection status. Study-wide findings and limitations: While some public TCRs were present in many individuals, most TCR sequences turned up only very rarely across donors. The validation cohort had no HLA typing available for a later analysis, so co-occurrence within that cohort was assessed over all 120 or so repertoires. A total of fewer than 200 TCR beta chains were listed by the study as associated with cytomegalovirus. According to the authors, the approach could potentially be generalized to other disease states and immunological phenotypes. Of the cluster scores, roughly 93% were above 0 in a later analysis, which found that TCRs clustered in the first cohort also tended to co-occur in the 120 validation repertoires. A few of the identified cytomegalovirus-associated TCR beta chains were confirmed in vitro to be specific for cytomegalovirus antigens. In both the original and validation cohorts, the classifier was reported to diagnose cytomegalovirus status with high specificity and sensitivity.

Based on the germline V gene (reference sequence), the CDR1 and CDR2 sequences are MNHEY and SMNVEV. The junction shows trimming of 0 bases on V and 0 bases on J, and the gene matches do not reach 9 bases of it. The CDR3 holds 18 amino acids from the cysteine to the phenylalanine. CDR3 DNA is the only sequence kept; it has 54 bases, read in frame from the first base. Separate from the roughly 630-subject first cohort, the validation cohort of about 120 subjects was the group to which the donors belonged. A remark on this clone: Its target antigen remains unknown. Within one base of it there is no much larger clone, and no base qualities were kept.

Libraries were constructed by the immunoSEQ multiplex PCR assay. On the authors' methods: A statistical classification framework was built to diagnose cytomegalovirus status from the catalog of TCR beta chain sequences. The source is immuneACCESS, and TCRdb retained only in-frame sequences with V and J called. Part of the clones is not carried over; for the studies checked, unresolved V genes explain less than half of this, and the remainder is unexplained. V, J and clone size are those of that table, while D and trimming were read from the DNA. The table for this sample lists 220,000 or so clones; more than 75% of them were counted only once. The top ten constitute 1.5% to 2% of the sample.

The clonotype comes from a young woman in good health and CMV-seropositive. The sequence links TRBV27 to TRBJ2-7; 9 of the junction bases match TRBD1. Sequenced material: PBMCs. At the DNA level, the sequence is TGTGCCAGCAGTTTATCGGGACAGGGCTATTCTTTCTCCTACGAGCAGTACTTC. Its translation reads: CASSLSGQGYSFSYEQYF.